These 15 T cell receptor beta chains share one sample of origin, sequenced in a study of blood T cell repertoires in COVID-19. TCRdb keeps only in-frame clones here, not all; method: immunoSEQ multiplex PCR. The sample yields over 120,000 clones, about 86% seen once. The sequenced sample was peripheral blood. The receptors come from a woman over 75 with acute or convalescent COVID-19.

The J gene is TRBJ1-1, the V gene TRBV6-6; no firm D call. The germline CDR1 and CDR2 sequences are MNHNY and SVGAGI (reference sequence). This CDR3 is built from 15 residues. Trimming stripped 6 bases from V and 6 bases from J, with 20 bases between. The CDR3 loop reads CASSLSAQEGSEAFF. CDR3 nucleotides: TGTGCCAGCAGCCTTTCGGCCCAGGAGGGCTCTGAAGCTTTCTTT.

V gene TRBV9 combines with J gene TRBJ1-1; D is unresolved. The CDR3 spans 13 residues. Germline V gene sequence: CDR1 SGDLS, CDR2 YYNGEE. With 0 bases removed from V and 8 bases from J, the gap between germline ends came to 11 bases. CDR3 sequence (DNA): TGTGCCAGCAGCGTAGCACCGGGAAGGGAAGCTTTCTTT. Protein product: CASSVAPGREAFF. Looking up the rest from reference TRBV9 and TRBJ1-1 gives the full variable domain: DSGVTQTPKHLITATGQRVTLRCSPRSGDLSVYWYQQSLDQGLQFLIQYYNGEERAKGNILERFSAQQFPDLHSELNLSSLELGDSALYFCASSVAPGREAFFGQGTRLTVV.

This chain connects TRBV11-1 to TRBJ1-1; D gene uncertain. CDR1 SGHAT and CDR2 FQDESV come from the germline V gene (reference sequence). Trimming took 5 bases from V and 5 from J, leaving 12 bases between them. CDR3 length: 13 amino acids. The CDR3, as DNA: TGTGCCAGCAGCGAGTTCCTCGGGACTGAAGCTTTCTTT. Residues: CASSEFLGTEAFF.

This sequence joins TRBV18 and TRBJ1-1; the match to TRBD1 covers 8 bases. Germline CDR1 is KGHSH and CDR2 is LQKENI. This CDR3 comprises 16 residues. The V and J ends lost 6 bases and 1 base, in that order; junction bases with no gene match: 10. Written as DNA, the CDR3 is TGTGCCAGCTCCCAAACCCCAGGGGGCGGGAACACTGAAGCTTTCTTT. Translating gives CASSQTPGGGNTEAFF.

This clone occurred once. The chain uses TRBV19 and TRBJ2-7, with D maybe TRBD1 (6 bases). The germline gives CDR1 LNHDA, CDR2 SQIVND (reference sequence). The CDR3 consists of 13 residues. V lost 5 bases and J lost 5, with 13 bases in between. This chain's CDR3 is CASSDRRGHEQYF. DNA of the CDR3: TGTGCCAGTAGTGACCGCAGGGGCCACGAGCAGTACTTC.

This chain's CDR3 is CASSSRQGRGYGYTF. For the CDR3, the DNA is TGTGCCAGTAGCTCGAGACAGGGGCGAGGCTATGGCTACACCTTC. V gene TRBV19 combines with J gene TRBJ1-2; 8 bases are shared with TRBD1. Trimming removed 6 bases from V and 4 bases from J; junction bases left unmatched: 10. In germline, CDR1 is LNHDA, CDR2 SQIVND (reference sequence). The CDR3 loop spans 15 amino acids. Variable domain in full (rest from reference TRBV19 and TRBJ1-2): DGGITQSPKYLFRKEGQNVTLSCEQNLNHDAMYWYRQDPGQGLRLIYYSQIVNDFQKGDIAEGYSVSREKKESFPLTVTSAQKNPTAFYLCASSSRQGRGYGYTFGSGTRLTVV.

The V and J genes are TRBV18 and TRBJ1-5; 7 bases fit TRBD1. Trimming cost V 4 bases and J 6 bases; bases outside gene matches: 6. The CDR3 length is 14 residues. CDR1 and CDR2 from the germline V gene are KGHSH and LQKENI. The CDR3 coding sequence is TGTGCCAGCTCACTACAGACAGGGTCTCAGCCCCAGCATTTT. This codes for CASSLQTGSQPQHF.

This chain joins TRBV3-1 (or the pseudogene TRBV3-2) and TRBJ2-1; TRBD2 matches at 8 bases. V lost 1 base to trimming and J lost 7 bases; unmatched junction nucleotides: 0. Germline-derived CDR1 and CDR2 are LGHDT and YNNKEL (reference sequence). CDR3 length: 13 residues. The CDR3, as DNA: TGTGCCAGCAGCCAAGGACTAGCGAATGAGCAGTTCTTC. It specifies CASSQGLANEQFF.

The gene calls are TRBV9 and TRBJ2-5, with 8 bases that match TRBD2. Per germline, CDR1 SGDLS and CDR2 YYNGEE. The CDR3 is 16 residues long. V was pared by 0 bases and J by 5 bases, with 9 bases of the junction left unmatched. This CDR3 reads CASSVDSGGSQETQYF. The CDR3 DNA sequence: TGTGCCAGCAGCGTAGACAGCGGGGGATCCCAGGAGACCCAGTACTTC.

V gene TRBV6-5 combines with J gene TRBJ2-3; D call uncertain. Germline-derived CDR1 and CDR2 are MNHEY and SVGAGI. V was cut by 6 bases and J by 0 bases, with 7 bases left in between. The length of the CDR3 is 13 residues. The CDR3 spells CASRRDSTDTQYF. In DNA, the CDR3 is TGTGCCAGCAGGCGAGATAGCACAGATACGCAGTATTTT.

The chain employs TRBV28 and TRBJ2-2; TRBD1 agrees at 9 bases. The CDR3 is 16 residues long. Germline lookup yields CDR1 MDHEN and CDR2 SYDVKM. Trimming removed 8 bases from V and 7 bases from J; junction bases left unmatched: 14. The CDR3 loop reads CASASSQGARGGELFF. The CDR3 region has the DNA TGTGCCAGCGCTAGCTCACAGGGGGCGCGGGGCGGGGAGCTGTTTTTT.

The rearrangement links TRBV11-2 to TRBJ1-1; possible D gene TRBD1, 6 bases. Germline assignment: CDR1 SGHAT and CDR2 FQNNGV. The CDR3 sequence is 14 residues long. V lost 0 bases and J lost 4, with 9 bases in between. The CDR3 DNA reads TGTGCCAGCAGCTTAGATTCCAGGGGCACTGAAGCTTTCTTT. It yields the protein CASSLDSRGTEAFF.

The chain employs TRBV20-1 and TRBJ1-3, with D tentatively TRBD1 (5 bases). Germline V lookup: CDR1 DFQATT, CDR2 SNEGSKA (reference sequence). The CDR3 is 17 amino acids. The V gene lost 3 bases and the J gene lost 1 base, with 19 bases spanning the gap. The CDR3 DNA reads as TGCAGTGCTAGTAGAAGCGATTGGGGACTGTCTGGAAACACCATATATTTT. It translates to CSASRSDWGLSGNTIYF.

The CDR3 loop reads CASSSRQRTDTQYF. In DNA, the CDR3 is TGTGCCAGTAGTAGTCGACAGCGCACAGATACGCAGTATTTT. The gene calls are TRBV19 and TRBJ2-3; possibly TRBD1 for D (5 bases). The V end was cut by 4 bases, the J end by 1 base, with 9 bases between. CDR3 length: 14 residues. Germline loops: CDR1 LNHDA, CDR2 SQIVND (reference sequence).

The chain links TRBV23-1 to TRBJ1-5; the D gene is possibly TRBD1 (5 bases). TRBV23-1 is flagged as an ORF with uncertain function. The V and J ends lost 0 bases and 4 bases respectively, with 13 bases between them. The CDR3 covers 16 residues. CDR3 nucleotide sequence: TGCGCCAGCAGTCAATCAGGCAGGGCCCTAAATCAGCCCCAGCATTTT. Protein sequence: CASSQSGRALNQPQHF.